This T cell receptor (beta chain) stems from a study of blood T cells in healthy people across ages. Germline loops: CDR1 DFQATT, CDR2 SNEGSKA (reference sequence). The CDR3 has 14 residues. Combining a sample-barcoded 5' primer with a J-beta primer mix, a second PCR ran for roughly 7 to 12 cycles. TCRdb analysed the 5' RACE reads with MiXCR anew, one entry per CDR3 protein. The table includes about 1.4 million distinct CDR3 sequences, approximately 59% detected once. V gene TRBV20-1 combines with J gene TRBJ2-5; TRBD2 agrees at 7 bases. The DNA end lines up better with TRBJ2-7; the J call may be wrong. The sample was blood. The receptor was derived from a man younger than 35 in good health. CDR3 residues: CSARGLAALYEQYF. The CDR3 DNA sequence: TGCAGTGCTAGAGGGCTAGCGGCTCTCTACGAGCAGTACTTC.